Following are 25 T cell receptor beta chains from one sample sequenced in a study of cytomegalovirus exposure and HLA in healthy donors. PCR was performed using 60 Vbeta and 13 Jbeta primers. Clones were read by immunoSEQ multiplex PCR, and TCRdb kept only the in-frame ones, dropping some. The sample consists of 150,000 or so clones, around 81% of them appearing once. Sequencing was done on a sample of PBMCs. All receptors come from a man between 50 and 59 years old in good health and CMV-seronegative.

About this clone itself: Germline is not matched at one junction end, which may reflect a read error. V is TRBV5-4 and J is TRBJ2-2; D possibly corresponds to TRBD1 (6 bases). CDR3 size: 17 residues. Germline-derived CDR1 and CDR2 are SGHNT and YYREEE (reference sequence). CDR3 bases: TGTGCCAGCAGCGTGTACAGGGATTCCCTGAACAGCGGGGAGCTGTTTTTT. This codes for CASSVYRDSLNSGELFF.

This chain uses TRBV6-1 with TRBJ2-7; 8 nucleotides match TRBD1. V was clipped by 3 bases and J by 3 bases; unmatched bases: 7. Germline-derived CDR1 and CDR2 are MNHNS and SASEGT. This CDR3 has 15 residues. This chain's CDR3 is CASSDRPGQDYEQYF. The CDR3 DNA reads TGTGCCAGCAGTGACCGACCGGGACAGGACTACGAGCAGTACTTC.

The chain joins TRBV5-1 to TRBJ2-7; no clear D. CDR3 length: 13 amino acids. The germline V gene has CDR1 SGHRS and CDR2 YFSETQ. The germline V and J ends were trimmed by 0 bases and 7 bases, with 11 bases remaining between them. The DNA for the CDR3 is TGCGCCAGCAGCTTGGGGTGGGCCGATGAGCAGTACTTC. This translates into CASSLGWADEQYF.

The chain has TRBV27 and TRBJ2-2; 7 bases match TRBD2. CDR3 size: 16 residues. The V gene's germline CDR1 is MNHEY and CDR2 SMNVEV (reference sequence). The trim removed 6 bases at V and 6 bases at J, leaving 13 bases unmatched. CDR3 region: CASRQTHAGEPGELFF. CDR3 sequence (DNA): TGTGCCAGCAGGCAAACTCACGCGGGGGAACCCGGGGAGCTGTTTTTT.

The DNA of the CDR3 is TGTGCCAGCAGCCGGGACAGGGGGCTGTTTTTT. Translated: CASSRDRGLFF. The rearrangement joins TRBV7-2 to TRBJ2-2, with 10 bases lining up with TRBD1. The CDR3 spans 11 residues. Unmatched junction bases numbered 1, after V lost 5 bases and J lost 13 bases. Germline CDR1 and CDR2: SGHTA and FQGNSA.

The chain couples TRBV5-1 to TRBJ2-1, with 7 bases lining up with TRBD2. The CDR3 is 13 amino acids. J gave up 6 bases and V 5 bases, and 5 bases lay outside the gene matches. Germline CDR1 and CDR2: SGHRS and YFSETQ. The CDR3 loop reads CASSFGGGNEQFF. The CDR3 region has the DNA TGCGCCAGCAGTTTTGGGGGGGGCAATGAGCAGTTCTTC. Full variable domain (rest looked up from reference TRBV5-1 and TRBJ2-1): KAGVTQTPRYLIKTRGQQVTLSCSPISGHRSVSWYQQTPGQGLQFLFEYFSETQRNKGNFPGRFSGRQFSNSRSEMNVSTLELGDSALYLCASSFGGGNEQFFGPGTRLTVL.

The chain combines TRBV21-1 with TRBJ1-2; the table's D call TRBD1 went unverified against the DNA. TRBV21-1 is reported as a pseudogene. The CDR3 runs 15 residues. The CDR3 DNA sequence: TGTGCCAGCAGCACTTTGACAGGGGGAATAGGCGGCTACACCTTC. This gives the protein CASSTLTGGIGGYTF.

V gene TRBV4-2 combines with J gene TRBJ2-7, with 9 bases lining up with TRBD1. Germline lookup yields CDR1 LGHNA and CDR2 YNFKEQ. With V trimmed by 3 bases and J by 7 bases, 4 bases remained unmatched. The CDR3 contains 13 residues. The CDR3 sequence: CASSQGGQGEQYF. CDR3 bases: TGTGCCAGCAGCCAGGGTGGACAGGGGGAGCAGTACTTC.

The count of this clone is one. This chain links TRBV29-1 with TRBJ2-2; a weak D match, TRBD1 (5 bases). The CDR3 loop spans 14 amino acids. Germline V gene lookup returns CDR1 SQVTM and CDR2 ANQGSEA. This CDR3 reads CSAGQTRFTGELFF. In DNA, the CDR3 is TGCAGTGCCGGACAAACGCGCTTCACCGGGGAGCTGTTTTTT.

The chain carries TRBV19 and TRBJ1-1; a weak D match, TRBD1 (5 bases). Trimming pared 6 bases from V and 7 bases from J, leaving 15 bases between. In germline, CDR1 is LNHDA, CDR2 SQIVND (reference sequence). The CDR3 is 13 amino acids. This CDR3 is CASRIDSTREAFF. CDR3 coding DNA: TGTGCCAGTAGAATCGACAGCACCCGTGAAGCTTTCTTT. Full variable domain (outside the CDR3, taken from reference TRBV19 and TRBJ1-1): DGGITQSPKYLFRKEGQNVTLSCEQNLNHDAMYWYRQDPGQGLRLIYYSQIVNDFQKGDIAEGYSVSREKKESFPLTVTSAQKNPTAFYLCASRIDSTREAFFGQGTRLTVV.

The chain links TRBV18 to TRBJ1-4; D call uncertain. Trimming stripped 2 bases from V and 8 bases from J, with 6 bases between. This CDR3 comprises 12 residues. Looked up from germline, CDR1 is KGHSH and CDR2 is LQKENI. CDR3 bases: TGTGCCAGCTCACCAGCGGGGGAAAAACTGTTTTTT. Its protein product is CASSPAGEKLFF.

The V call is TRBV19, the J call TRBJ2-1; 10 bases line up with TRBD2. V lost 5 bases and J lost 6; bases outside the gene matches: 7. Germline CDR1 reads LNHDA; CDR2 reads SQIVND (reference sequence). The CDR3 sequence is 15 residues long. The CDR3 DNA is TGTGCCAGTAGTCCGACCGGGACTAGCGTCAATGAGCAGTTCTTC. This gives the protein CASSPTGTSVNEQFF.

V and J are TRBV30 and TRBJ2-5, with TRBD2 matching over 11 bases. Germline lookup yields CDR1 GTSNPN and CDR2 SVGIG (reference sequence). V lost 2 bases to trimming and J lost 4 bases; unmatched junction nucleotides: 9. The CDR3 has 16 amino acids. The CDR3 DNA reads TGTGCCTGGAGTTCCCGACTAGCGGGATCCCCAGAGACCCAGTACTTC. It translates to CAWSSRLAGSPETQYF.

Comments on this clone: Its ends do not fully match the called genes, so a read error is possible. The chain has TRBV7-9 and TRBJ1-5; D is undetermined. The CDR3 has 12 residues. Germline CDR1 SEHNR, CDR2 FQNEAQ (reference sequence). For the CDR3, the DNA is TGTTCCAGCAGCCCGCAGGATCAGCCCCAGCATTTT. It specifies CSSSPQDQPQHF.

This clone was found once. The genes are TRBV11-2 and TRBJ1-1; D may be TRBD1 (5 bases). V lost 3 bases and J 1 base, leaving 9 bases between the germline ends. Germline values: CDR1 SGHAT, CDR2 FQNNGV. This CDR3 is built from 14 residues. CDR3 residues: CASSFGGSNTEAFF. The DNA of the CDR3 is TGTGCCAGCAGCTTCGGGGGATCGAACACTGAAGCTTTCTTT. Full variable domain (missing parts from reference TRBV11-2 and TRBJ1-1): EAGVAQSPRYKIIEKRQSVAFWCNPISGHATLYWYQQILGQGPKLLIQFQNNGVVDDSQLPKDRFSAERLKGVDSTLKIQPAKLEDSAVYLCASSFGGSNTEAFFGQGTRLTVV.

This chain joins TRBV7-3 and TRBJ1-1; 10 nucleotides line up with TRBD1. Trimming removed 5 bases from V and 10 bases from J; junction bases left unmatched: 7. The CDR3 runs 13 residues. CDR1 is SGHTA and CDR2 is FQGTGA in the germline V gene. In DNA, the CDR3 is TGTGCCAGCAGCCCCCGACAGGGGGCGGGAGCTTTCTTT. Its protein is CASSPRQGAGAFF.

The chain employs TRBV9 and TRBJ1-5; the match to TRBD1 covers 8 bases. The CDR3 sequence is 19 residues long. Germline lookup yields CDR1 SGDLS and CDR2 YYNGEE. After removal of 3 bases from V and 0 bases from J, the junction contained 14 bases not matched to a gene. The CDR3 reads CASSGRRAGGGISNQPQHF. CDR3 DNA: TGTGCCAGCAGCGGAAGGAGGGCAGGGGGCGGGATTAGCAATCAGCCCCAGCATTTT.

The chain combines TRBV5-4 with TRBJ2-1; the match to TRBD2 covers 10 bases. The CDR3 is 16 residues long. Looked up from germline, CDR1 is SGHNT and CDR2 is YYREEE (reference sequence). V trimming: 2 bases; J trimming: 7 bases; junction bases outside the gene matches: 9. CDR3 residues: CASSFKRGGEGNEQFF. As DNA, the CDR3 is TGTGCCAGCAGCTTCAAGCGGGGGGGCGAGGGGAATGAGCAGTTCTTC.

This chain joins TRBV9 and TRBJ2-2, with D perhaps TRBD1 (6 bases). Trimming pared 0 bases from V and 6 bases from J, leaving 24 bases between. This CDR3 comprises 19 residues. The germline V gene has CDR1 SGDLS and CDR2 YYNGEE. CDR3 in amino acids: CASSVGTSVTGLGAGELFF. CDR3 bases: TGTGCCAGCAGCGTAGGAACCTCAGTCACAGGGTTGGGGGCCGGGGAGCTGTTTTTT.

The rearrangement joins TRBV5-1 to TRBJ2-5; unclear D gene. The germline V gene has CDR1 SGHRS and CDR2 YFSETQ. V gave up 1 base and J gave up 2 bases, with 9 bases separating them. CDR3 size: 14 residues. CDR3 nucleotides: TGCGCCAGCAGCTTGACTCCTTCTCAAGAGACCCAGTACTTC. Its protein is CASSLTPSQETQYF.

This chain connects TRBV6-4 to TRBJ2-2; TRBD2 might be the D (6 bases). V shed 6 bases and J shed 0 bases, with 11 bases lying between them. Germline V gene sequence: CDR1 MRHNA, CDR2 SNTAGT. The CDR3 runs to 15 residues. The chain's CDR3 is CASRPSGANTGELFF. CDR3 in DNA: TGTGCCAGCAGGCCCTCGGGGGCGAACACCGGGGAGCTGTTTTTT.

The chain uses TRBV11-3 and TRBJ2-7; D perhaps matches TRBD2 (5 bases). CDR1 and CDR2 (germline): SGHNT, YENEEA. This CDR3 region has 11 residues. Trimming shortened V by 5 bases and J by 6 bases, and 8 bases separated the two germline ends. DNA for the CDR3: TGTGCCAGCAGCGGGGAGATCGAGCAGTACTTC. As protein: CASSGEIEQYF.

V gene TRBV7-2 combines with J gene TRBJ2-5; D call uncertain. Germline CDR1 reads SGHTA; CDR2 reads FQGNSA. V lost 4 bases to trimming and J lost 3 bases, with 6 bases between them. The CDR3 loop spans 12 amino acids. CDR3 sequence (DNA): TGTGCCAGCAGCTCACATAAAGAGACCCAGTACTTC. This encodes CASSSHKETQYF.

This clone has a handful of counts. This chain connects TRBV19 to TRBJ2-3; 8 bases align to TRBD2. Germline V gene lookup returns CDR1 LNHDA and CDR2 SQIVND (reference sequence). CDR3 length equals 15 residues. The trim removed 5 bases at V and 1 base at J, leaving 5 bases unmatched. DNA of the CDR3: TGTGCCAGTAGTGATGTAGCGGGGCGCACAGATACGCAGTATTTT. Its protein product is CASSDVAGRTDTQYF.

The rearrangement joins TRBV7-3 to TRBJ2-1, with 9 bases matching TRBD2. The length of the CDR3 is 15 residues. V was pared by 3 bases and J by 2 bases, with 2 bases of the junction left unmatched. The germline V gene has CDR1 SGHTA and CDR2 FQGTGA. CDR3 sequence (DNA): TGTGCCAGCAGCTTGGTAGCGGGGGCCTACAATGAGCAGTTCTTC. Translating gives CASSLVAGAYNEQFF.